This TCR beta chain was recorded in a study of identifying expanded T cells in peripheral blood. Clones were read by immunoSEQ multiplex PCR, and TCRdb kept only the in-frame ones, dropping some. The sample has approximately 50,000 clones, 82% seen once. The sample holds a few counts of this clone. The CDR3 spans 14 residues. The V end was cut by 3 bases, the J end by 5 bases, with 13 bases between. Germline loops: CDR1 LNHDA, CDR2 SQIVND (reference sequence). The source is a person aged 18 to 75 in good health. V is TRBV19 and J is TRBJ2-5; D unclear. The sequenced sample consisted of blood. The CDR3 DNA is TGTGCCAGTAGTATTTACCCAGGATCGGAGACCCAGTACTTC. Protein sequence: CASSIYPGSETQYF. The full variable domain, its missing parts supplied by reference TRBV19 and TRBJ2-5, is DGGITQSPKYLFRKEGQNVTLSCEQNLNHDAMYWYRQDPGQGLRLIYYSQIVNDFQKGDIAEGYSVSREKKESFPLTVTSAQKNPTAFYLCASSIYPGSETQYFGPGTRLLVL.